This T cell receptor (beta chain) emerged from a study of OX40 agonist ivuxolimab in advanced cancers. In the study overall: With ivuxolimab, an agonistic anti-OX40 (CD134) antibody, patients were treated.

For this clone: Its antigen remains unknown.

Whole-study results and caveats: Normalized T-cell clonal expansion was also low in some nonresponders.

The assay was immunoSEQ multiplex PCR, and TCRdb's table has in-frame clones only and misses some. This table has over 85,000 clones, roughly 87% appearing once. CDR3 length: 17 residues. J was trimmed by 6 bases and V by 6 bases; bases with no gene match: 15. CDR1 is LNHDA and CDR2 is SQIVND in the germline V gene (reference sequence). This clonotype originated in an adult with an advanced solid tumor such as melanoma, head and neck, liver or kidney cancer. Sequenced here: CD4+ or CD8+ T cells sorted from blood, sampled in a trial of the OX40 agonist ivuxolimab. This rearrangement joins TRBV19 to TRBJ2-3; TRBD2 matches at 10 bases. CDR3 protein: CASSRLSGTSDSDTQYF. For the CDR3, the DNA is TGTGCCAGTAGCCGCCTTTCCGGGACTAGCGACTCCGATACGCAGTATTTT.